A single sample is the source of the 10 T cell receptor beta chains below, sequenced in a study of T cells after yellow fever vaccination. TCRdb recomputed calls from the 5' RACE reads with MiXCR, one row per CDR3 protein. This table has a few hundred thousand distinct CDR3 sequences, less than 20% appearing once. This sample comprised PBMCs, obtained more than 4 days after the first yellow fever vaccination. All receptors come from a man between 18 and 29 years old who received the YFV17D yellow fever vaccine.

V usage is TRBV12-3 or TRBV12-4 and J usage is TRBJ2-6; D call uncertain. Trimming took 5 bases from V and 1 from J, leaving 9 bases between them. The CDR3 consists of 15 residues. The CDR3 loop reads CASSPWVSGANVLTF. CDR3 nucleotide sequence: TGTGCCAGCAGTCCCTGGGTATCTGGGGCCAACGTCCTGACTTTC.

J is TRBJ2-7 and V is TRBV4-1; 8 bases line up with TRBD2. Germline V gene sequence: CDR1 MGHRA, CDR2 YSYEKL. V lost 5 bases, J lost 1 base, and 7 bases stayed unmatched. The CDR3 covers 15 residues. The CDR3 spells CASSSREGGSYEQYF. The CDR3 bases are TGCGCCAGCAGCTCCCGGGAGGGGGGGTCCTACGAGCAGTACTTC.

V and J are TRBV7-2 and TRBJ1-2; a possible D gene is TRBD1 (5 bases). V dropped 6 bases and J dropped 4 bases, with 21 bases sitting between them. Germline CDR1 is SGHTA and CDR2 is FQGNSA. This CDR3 contains 16 residues. CDR3 sequence (DNA): TGTGCCAGCAGTCCTAGGGGCGACAGAAGCATCTATGGCTACACCTTC. It codes for CASSPRGDRSIYGYTF.

The genes are TRBV5-4 and TRBJ2-3; TRBD1 agrees at 11 bases. The CDR3 is made up of 16 amino acids. CDR1 is SGHNT, CDR2 YYREEE, per germline (reference sequence). The trim removed 3 bases at V and 5 bases at J, leaving 8 bases unmatched. CDR3 protein: CASSWAGTGGLDTQYF. The CDR3, as DNA: TGTGCCAGCAGCTGGGCCGGGACAGGGGGATTAGATACGCAGTATTTT.

This clonotype was observed a few times. J is TRBJ1-1 and V is TRBV20-1; 7 positions match TRBD1. The CDR3 covers 13 residues. The ends lost 6 bases at V and 5 bases at J; junction bases unmatched: 9. The germline V gene has CDR1 DFQATT and CDR2 SNEGSKA (reference sequence). DNA of the CDR3: TGCAGTGCCCCGACAGGGAGTTGGACTGAAGCTTTCTTT. Amino acids: CSAPTGSWTEAFF.

This clonotype was counted between two and nine times. This rearrangement joins TRBV7-9 to TRBJ1-1; 7 positions agree with TRBD1. CDR3 length: 14 amino acids. Germline CDR1 reads SEHNR; CDR2 reads FQNEAQ (reference sequence). The V segment lost 4 bases and the J segment 5 bases; nucleotides outside the gene matches: 7. The DNA of the CDR3 is TGTGCCAGCAGCTCATCGACAGGGAGGACTGAAGCTTTCTTT. Residues: CASSSSTGRTEAFF.

This clonotype has at least ten counts. This chain uses TRBV11-2 with TRBJ2-1; TRBD2 aligns across 10 bases. The CDR3 loop spans 15 amino acids. V lost 5 bases and J lost 4; bases outside the gene matches: 5. Germline CDR1 SGHAT, CDR2 FQNNGV. DNA of the CDR3: TGTGCCAGCAGCCCACTAGCGGGGCCGTACAATGAGCAGTTCTTC. This translates into CASSPLAGPYNEQFF.

V usage is TRBV4-1 and J usage is TRBJ2-1; maybe TRBD2 (6 bases). CDR1 is MGHRA and CDR2 is YSYEKL in the germline V gene. V was clipped by 1 base and J by 2 bases, with 15 bases between them. The CDR3 has 17 amino acids. In DNA, the CDR3 is TGCGCCAGCAGCCAAGCCCGGGGACTTAAGACCTACAATGAGCAGTTCTTC. Its protein product is CASSQARGLKTYNEQFF.

The gene calls are TRBV6-1 and TRBJ1-4; a weak D match, TRBD1 (5 bases). This CDR3 is 14 amino acids long. V gave up 5 bases and J gave up 4 bases, with 11 bases separating them. The germline gives CDR1 MNHNS, CDR2 SASEGT. CDR3: CASSQTEDNEKLFF. The CDR3 DNA follows: TGTGCCAGCAGTCAGACAGAGGATAATGAAAAACTGTTTTTT.

Only a few counts were recorded for this clonotype. This chain's CDR3 is CARLVRGQNTGELFF. The CDR3 DNA is TGTGCCCGGTTGGTCCGGGGACAGAACACCGGGGAGCTGTTTTTT. V usage is TRBV19 and J usage is TRBJ2-2; possibly TRBD1 for D (6 bases). Germline V CDR1 and CDR2: LNHDA, SQIVND (reference sequence). The CDR3 totals 15 residues. The V end lost 11 bases, the J end lost 1 base, and 17 bases lay between the germline ends.